The rows below give T cell receptor beta chains drawn from one sample of a study of T cell repertoires in cytomegalovirus infection. TCRdb reprocessed the reads with MiXCR, giving one entry per CDR3 protein. The sample yields 200,000 to 300,000 distinct CDR3 sequences, approximately 10% seen once. The sequencing sample was made of PBMCs. All receptors come from a human donor in good health (CMV status not recorded). Some clones in this sample may be carry-over from other donors' samples. Each CDR3 is given with its conserved first and last residue. D genes are given only for firm matches. A clone size is listed for some rows: how often the clone was seen (once, few, many), or a class if it is expanded.

TRBJ2-7 | many | TRBV7-2 | TRBD2 | CASSLGAGPNYEQYF | TGTGCCAGCAGCTTAGGAGCGGGGCCTAACTACGAGCAGTACTTC
TRBJ2-3 | many | TRBV7-8 | TRBD2 | CASRSTSSRGDTQYF | TGTGCCAGCAGGTCGACTAGCTCCCGAGGTGATACGCAGTATTTT
TRBJ1-1 | many | TRBV7-2 | NA | CASSLVGTNTEAFF | TGTGCCAGCAGCTTAGTTGGCACGAACACTGAAGCTTTCTTT
TRBJ1-2 | many | TRBV7-2 | NA | CASSLVSDSRSYGYTF | TGTGCCAGCAGCTTAGTATCAGACAGTCGTAGTTATGGCTACACCTTC
TRBJ1-6 | many | TRBV7-2 | NA | CASSLSLSSPLHF | TGTGCCAGCAGCTTAAGCCTGAGTTCACCCCTCCACTTT
TRBJ2-7 | many | TRBV6-2/TRBV6-3 | NA | CASRSGTPPQQYF | TGTGCCAGCAGATCAGGGACCCCGCCACAGCAGTACTTC
TRBJ1-2 | NA | TRBV4-3 | NA | CASRGIVGGYTF | TGCGCCAGCAGGGGTATCGTAGGTGGCTACACCTTC
TRBJ2-7 | NA | TRBV7-2 | TRBD2 | CASSLGGTSGRGEQYF | TGTGCCAGCAGCTTAGGTGGGACTAGCGGGAGGGGCGAGCAGTACTTC
TRBJ1-1 | many | TRBV7-2 | NA | CASSFRGGEAFF | TGTGCCAGCAGCTTTCGGGGCGGTGAAGCTTTCTTT
TRBJ2-5 | few | TRBV7-3 | NA | CASTPGSYAQYF | TGTGCCAGCACCCCCGGGTCCTACGCCCAGTACTTC